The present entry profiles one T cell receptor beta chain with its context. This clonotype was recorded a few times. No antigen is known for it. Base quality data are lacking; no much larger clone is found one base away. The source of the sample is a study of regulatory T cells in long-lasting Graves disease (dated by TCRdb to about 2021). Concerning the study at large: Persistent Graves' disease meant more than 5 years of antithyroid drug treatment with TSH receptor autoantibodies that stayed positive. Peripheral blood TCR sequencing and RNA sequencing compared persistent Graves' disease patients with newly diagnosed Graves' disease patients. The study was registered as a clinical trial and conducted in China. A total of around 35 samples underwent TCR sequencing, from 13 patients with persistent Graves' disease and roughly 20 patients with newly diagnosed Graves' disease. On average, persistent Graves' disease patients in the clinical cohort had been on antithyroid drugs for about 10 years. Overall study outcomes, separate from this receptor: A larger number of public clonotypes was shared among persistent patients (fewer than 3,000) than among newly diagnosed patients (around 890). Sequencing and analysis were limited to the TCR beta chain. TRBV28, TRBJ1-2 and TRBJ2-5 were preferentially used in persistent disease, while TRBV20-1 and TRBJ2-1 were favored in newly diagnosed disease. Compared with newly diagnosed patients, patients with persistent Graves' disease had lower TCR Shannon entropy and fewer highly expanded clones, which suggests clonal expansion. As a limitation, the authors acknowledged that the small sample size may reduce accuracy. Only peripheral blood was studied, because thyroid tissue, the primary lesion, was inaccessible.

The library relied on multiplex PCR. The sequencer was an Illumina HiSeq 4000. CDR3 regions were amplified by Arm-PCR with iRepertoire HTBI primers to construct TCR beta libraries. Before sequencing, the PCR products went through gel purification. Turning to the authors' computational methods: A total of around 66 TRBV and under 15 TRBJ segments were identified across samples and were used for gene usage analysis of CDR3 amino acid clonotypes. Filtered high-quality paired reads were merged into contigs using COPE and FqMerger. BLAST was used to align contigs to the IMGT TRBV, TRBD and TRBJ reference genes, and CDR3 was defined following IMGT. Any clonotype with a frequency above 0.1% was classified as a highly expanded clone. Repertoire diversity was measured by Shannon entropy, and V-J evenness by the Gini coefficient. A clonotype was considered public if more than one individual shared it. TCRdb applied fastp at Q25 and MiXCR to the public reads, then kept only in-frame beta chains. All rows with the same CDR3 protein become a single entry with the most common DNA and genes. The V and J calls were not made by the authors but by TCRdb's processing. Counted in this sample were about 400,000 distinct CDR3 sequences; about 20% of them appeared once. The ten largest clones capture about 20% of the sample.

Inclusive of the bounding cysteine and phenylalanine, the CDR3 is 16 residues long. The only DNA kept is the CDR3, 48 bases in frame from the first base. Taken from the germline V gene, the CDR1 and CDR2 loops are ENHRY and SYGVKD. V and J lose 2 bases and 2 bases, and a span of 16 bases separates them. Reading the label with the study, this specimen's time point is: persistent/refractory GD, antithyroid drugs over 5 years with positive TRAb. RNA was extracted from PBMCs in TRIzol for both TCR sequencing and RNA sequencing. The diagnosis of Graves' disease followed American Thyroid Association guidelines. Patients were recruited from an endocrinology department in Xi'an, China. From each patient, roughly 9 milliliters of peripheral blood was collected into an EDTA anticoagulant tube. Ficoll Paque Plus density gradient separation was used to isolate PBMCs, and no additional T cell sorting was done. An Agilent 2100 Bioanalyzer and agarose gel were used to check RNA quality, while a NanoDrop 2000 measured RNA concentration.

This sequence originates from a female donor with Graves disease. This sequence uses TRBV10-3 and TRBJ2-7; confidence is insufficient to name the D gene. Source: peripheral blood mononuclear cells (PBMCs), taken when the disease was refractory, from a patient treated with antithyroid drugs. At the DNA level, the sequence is TGTGCCATCAGTGAGCCCCATATCCTGGGTGCCTACGAGCAGTACTTC. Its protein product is CAISEPHILGAYEQYF.